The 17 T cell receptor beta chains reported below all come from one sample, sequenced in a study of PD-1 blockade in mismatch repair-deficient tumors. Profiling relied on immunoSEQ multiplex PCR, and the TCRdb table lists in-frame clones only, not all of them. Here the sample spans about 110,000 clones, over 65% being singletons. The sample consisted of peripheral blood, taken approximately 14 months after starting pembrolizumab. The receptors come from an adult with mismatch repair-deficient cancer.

The CDR3 is CASSPSAGQGREKLFF. CDR3 DNA: TGTGCCAGTAGTCCGTCCGCGGGACAGGGTAGGGAAAAACTGTTTTTT. The chain combines TRBV19 with TRBJ1-4, with TRBD1 matching 9 bases. The germline V gene encodes CDR1 LNHDA and CDR2 SQIVND (reference sequence). Trimming took 5 bases from V and 8 from J; bases not matched to a gene: 12. The CDR3 is 16 amino acids.

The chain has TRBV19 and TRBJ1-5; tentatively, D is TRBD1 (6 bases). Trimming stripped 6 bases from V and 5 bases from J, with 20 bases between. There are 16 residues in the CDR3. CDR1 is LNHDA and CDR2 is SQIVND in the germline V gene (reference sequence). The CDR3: CASSLQGRRGDQPQHF. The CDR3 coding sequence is TGTGCCAGTAGCTTACAGGGTAGACGAGGGGATCAGCCCCAGCATTTT.

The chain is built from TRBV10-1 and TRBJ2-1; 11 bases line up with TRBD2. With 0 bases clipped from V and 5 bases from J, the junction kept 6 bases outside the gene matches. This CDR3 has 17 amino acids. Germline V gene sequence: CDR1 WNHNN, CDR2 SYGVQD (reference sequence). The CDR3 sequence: CASSESKGLAADNEQFF. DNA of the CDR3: TGCGCCAGCAGTGAGTCGAAGGGACTAGCGGCTGACAATGAGCAGTTCTTC.

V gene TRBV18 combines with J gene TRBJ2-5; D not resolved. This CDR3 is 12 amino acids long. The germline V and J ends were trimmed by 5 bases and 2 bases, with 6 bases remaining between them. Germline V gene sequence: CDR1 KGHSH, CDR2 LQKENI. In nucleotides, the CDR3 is TGTGCCAGCTCAGGCGGACAAGAGACCCAGTACTTC. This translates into CASSGGQETQYF.

The CDR3 sequence is CSVNSGSTDTQYF. Here the CDR3 DNA reads TGCAGCGTAAATAGCGGTTCCACAGATACGCAGTATTTT. J is TRBJ2-3 and V is TRBV29-1, with TRBD2 as a possible D gene (6 bases). Germline V gene data show CDR1 as SQVTM and CDR2 as ANQGSEA. The length of the CDR3 is 13 residues. V was pared by 6 bases and J by 2 bases, with 12 bases between.

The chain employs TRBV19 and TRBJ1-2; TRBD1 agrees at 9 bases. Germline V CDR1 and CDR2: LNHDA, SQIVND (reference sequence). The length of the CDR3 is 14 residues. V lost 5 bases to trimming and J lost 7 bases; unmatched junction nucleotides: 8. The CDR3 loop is CASSSGTGFLGYTF. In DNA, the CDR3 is TGTGCCAGTAGTTCCGGGACAGGGTTCCTTGGCTACACCTTC.

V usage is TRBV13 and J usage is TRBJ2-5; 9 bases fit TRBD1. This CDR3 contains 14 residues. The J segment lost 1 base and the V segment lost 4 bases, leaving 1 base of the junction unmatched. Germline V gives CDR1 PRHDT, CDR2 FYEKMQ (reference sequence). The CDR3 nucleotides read TGTGCCAGCAGCTCGGGACAGGGCCAAGAGACCCAGTACTTC. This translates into CASSSGQGQETQYF. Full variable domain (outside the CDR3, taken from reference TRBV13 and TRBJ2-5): AAGVIQSPRHLIKEKRETATLKCYPIPRHDTVYWYQQGPGQDPQFLISFYEKMQSDKGSIPDRFSAQQFSDYHSELNMSSLELGDSALYFCASSSGQGQETQYFGPGTRLLVL.

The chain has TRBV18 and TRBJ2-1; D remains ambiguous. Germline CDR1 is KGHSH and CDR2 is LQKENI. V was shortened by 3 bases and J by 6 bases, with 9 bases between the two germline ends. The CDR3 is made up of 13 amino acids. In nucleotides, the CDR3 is TGTGCCAGCTCACCCTCGGCTGTCAATGAGCAGTTCTTC. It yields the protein CASSPSAVNEQFF. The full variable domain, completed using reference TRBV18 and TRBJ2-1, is NAGVMQNPRHLVRRRGQEARLRCSPMKGHSHVYWYRQLPEEGLKFMVYLQKENIIDESGMPKERFSAEFPKEGPSILRIQQVVRGDSAAYFCASSPSAVNEQFFGPGTRLTVL.

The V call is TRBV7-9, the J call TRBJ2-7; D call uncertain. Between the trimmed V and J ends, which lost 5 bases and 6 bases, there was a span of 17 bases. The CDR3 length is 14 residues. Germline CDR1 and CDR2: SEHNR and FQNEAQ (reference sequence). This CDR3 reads CASSPTALEVEQYF. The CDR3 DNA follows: TGTGCCAGCAGCCCAACGGCCTTAGAGGTCGAGCAGTACTTC.

CDR3 sequence (DNA): TGTGCCAGCAGCTTGGATCTGGGGGCGATCACAGATACGCAGTATTTT. It specifies CASSLDLGAITDTQYF. The chain couples TRBV5-5 to TRBJ2-3, with D tentatively TRBD1 (6 bases). Germline CDR1 SGHKS, CDR2 YYEKEE (reference sequence). This CDR3 has 16 residues. V shed 0 bases and J shed 2 bases, with 13 bases lying between them.

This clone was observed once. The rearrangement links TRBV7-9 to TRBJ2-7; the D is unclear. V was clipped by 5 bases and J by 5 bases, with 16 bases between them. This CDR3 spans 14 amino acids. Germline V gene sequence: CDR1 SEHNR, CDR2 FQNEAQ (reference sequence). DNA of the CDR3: TGTGCCAGCAGCCCAGCTCTAGAAAATAACGAGCAGTACTTC. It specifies CASSPALENNEQYF.

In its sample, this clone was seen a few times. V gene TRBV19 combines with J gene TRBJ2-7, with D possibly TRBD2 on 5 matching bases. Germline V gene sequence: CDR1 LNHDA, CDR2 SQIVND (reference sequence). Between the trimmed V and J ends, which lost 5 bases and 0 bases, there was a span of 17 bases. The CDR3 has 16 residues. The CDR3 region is CASSVGRGRSSYEQYF. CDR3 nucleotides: TGTGCCAGTAGTGTCGGGCGCGGGCGTAGCTCCTACGAGCAGTACTTC. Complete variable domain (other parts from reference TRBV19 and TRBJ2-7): DGGITQSPKYLFRKEGQNVTLSCEQNLNHDAMYWYRQDPGQGLRLIYYSQIVNDFQKGDIAEGYSVSREKKESFPLTVTSAQKNPTAFYLCASSVGRGRSSYEQYFGPGTRLTVT.

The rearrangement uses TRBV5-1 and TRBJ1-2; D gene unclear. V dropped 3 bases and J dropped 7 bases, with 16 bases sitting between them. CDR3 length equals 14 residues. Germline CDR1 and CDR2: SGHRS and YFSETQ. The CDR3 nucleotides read TGCGCCAGCAGCTCGATTTTCGGGGAGGGTGGCTACACCTTC. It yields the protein CASSSIFGEGGYTF.

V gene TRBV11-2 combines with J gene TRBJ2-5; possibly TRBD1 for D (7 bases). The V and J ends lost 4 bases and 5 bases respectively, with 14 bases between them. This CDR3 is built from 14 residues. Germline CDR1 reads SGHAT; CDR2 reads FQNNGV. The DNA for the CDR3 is TGTGCCAGCAGCTACCAGGGGGGTACGGAGACCCAGTACTTC. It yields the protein CASSYQGGTETQYF. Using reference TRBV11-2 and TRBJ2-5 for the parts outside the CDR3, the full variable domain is EAGVAQSPRYKIIEKRQSVAFWCNPISGHATLYWYQQILGQGPKLLIQFQNNGVVDDSQLPKDRFSAERLKGVDSTLKIQPAKLEDSAVYLCASSYQGGTETQYFGPGTRLLVL.

This CDR3 reads CASSRHGELGELFF. The CDR3 coding sequence is TGTGCCAGCAGTAGGCACGGGGAACTCGGGGAGCTGTTTTTT. The V gene is TRBV9, the J gene TRBJ2-2; D is possibly TRBD2 (5 bases). The germline V gene has CDR1 SGDLS and CDR2 YYNGEE. This CDR3 is 14 amino acids long. The V end lost 5 bases, the J end lost 7 bases, and 15 bases lay between the germline ends.

CDR3 amino acids: CASSIGQGFDEQFF. For the CDR3, the DNA is TGTGCCAGTAGTATTGGGCAGGGGTTCGATGAGCAGTTCTTC. The genes are TRBV19 and TRBJ2-1; D perhaps matches TRBD1 (6 bases). Germline CDR1 and CDR2: LNHDA and SQIVND (reference sequence). V lost 3 bases, J lost 8 bases, and 14 bases lay in between. This CDR3 region has 14 residues.

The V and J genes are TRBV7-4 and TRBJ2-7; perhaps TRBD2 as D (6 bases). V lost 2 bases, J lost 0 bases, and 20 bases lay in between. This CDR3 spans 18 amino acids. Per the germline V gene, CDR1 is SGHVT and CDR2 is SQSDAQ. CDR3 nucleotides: TGTGCCAGCAGCTTATCTTCCGAAGGGACTGGAAGCTCCTACGAGCAGTACTTC. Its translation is CASSLSSEGTGSSYEQYF.